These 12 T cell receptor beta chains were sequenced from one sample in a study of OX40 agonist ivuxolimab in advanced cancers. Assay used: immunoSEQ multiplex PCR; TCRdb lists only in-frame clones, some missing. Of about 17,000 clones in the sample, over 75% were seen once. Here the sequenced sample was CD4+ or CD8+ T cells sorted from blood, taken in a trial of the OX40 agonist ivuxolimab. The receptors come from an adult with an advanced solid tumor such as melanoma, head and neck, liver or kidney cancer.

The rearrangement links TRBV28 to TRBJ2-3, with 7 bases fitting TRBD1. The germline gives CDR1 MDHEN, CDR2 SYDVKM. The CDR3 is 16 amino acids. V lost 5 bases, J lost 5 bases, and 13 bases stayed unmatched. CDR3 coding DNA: TGTGCCAGCAGTCCCCGACAGGGTCCGCTCCGAGATACGCAGTATTTT. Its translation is CASSPRQGPLRDTQYF. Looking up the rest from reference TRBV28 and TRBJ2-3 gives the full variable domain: DVKVTQSSRYLVKRTGEKVFLECVQDMDHENMFWYRQDPGLGLRLIYFSYDVKMKEKGDIPEGYSVSREKKERFSLILESASTNQTSMYLCASSPRQGPLRDTQYFGPGTRLTVL.

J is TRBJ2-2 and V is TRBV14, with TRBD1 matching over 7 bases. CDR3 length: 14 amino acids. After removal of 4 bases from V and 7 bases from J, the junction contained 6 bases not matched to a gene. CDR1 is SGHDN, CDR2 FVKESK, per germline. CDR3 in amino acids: CASSPLTGNGELFF. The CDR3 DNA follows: TGTGCCAGCAGCCCCCTGACAGGGAACGGGGAGCTGTTTTTT.

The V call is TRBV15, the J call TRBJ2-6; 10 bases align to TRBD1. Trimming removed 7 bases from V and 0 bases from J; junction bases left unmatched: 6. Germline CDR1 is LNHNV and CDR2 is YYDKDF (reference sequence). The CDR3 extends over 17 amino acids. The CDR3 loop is CATTVGQGISGANVLTF. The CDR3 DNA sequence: TGTGCCACCACCGTGGGACAGGGGATCTCTGGGGCCAACGTCCTGACTTTC.

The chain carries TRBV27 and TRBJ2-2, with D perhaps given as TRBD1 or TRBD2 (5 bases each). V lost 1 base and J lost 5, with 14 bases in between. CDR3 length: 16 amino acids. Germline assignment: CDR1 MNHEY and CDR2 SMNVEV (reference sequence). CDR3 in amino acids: CASSLWIGERTGELFF. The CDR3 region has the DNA TGTGCCAGCAGTTTATGGATAGGGGAGCGTACCGGGGAGCTGTTTTTT.

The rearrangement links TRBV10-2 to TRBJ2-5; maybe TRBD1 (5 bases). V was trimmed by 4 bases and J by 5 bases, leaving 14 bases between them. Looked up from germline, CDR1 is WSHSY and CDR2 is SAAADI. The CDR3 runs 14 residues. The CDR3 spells CASSARGLRETQYF. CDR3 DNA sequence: TGCGCCAGCAGTGCTAGGGGATTGAGGGAGACCCAGTACTTC.

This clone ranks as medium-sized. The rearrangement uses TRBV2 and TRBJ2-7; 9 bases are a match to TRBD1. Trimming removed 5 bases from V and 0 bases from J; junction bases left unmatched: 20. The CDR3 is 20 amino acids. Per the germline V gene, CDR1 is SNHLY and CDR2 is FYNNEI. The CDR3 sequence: CASSRSGDRATPRTSYEQYF. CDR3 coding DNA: TGTGCCAGCAGTAGGTCGGGGGACAGGGCAACCCCACGTACCTCCTACGAGCAGTACTTC.

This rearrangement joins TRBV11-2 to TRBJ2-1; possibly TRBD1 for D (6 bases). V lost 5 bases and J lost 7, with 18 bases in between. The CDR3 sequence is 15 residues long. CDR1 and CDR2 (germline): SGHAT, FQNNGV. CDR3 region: CASSPEWARGNEQFF. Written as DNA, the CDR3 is TGTGCCAGCAGCCCAGAGTGGGCTAGGGGGAATGAGCAGTTCTTC. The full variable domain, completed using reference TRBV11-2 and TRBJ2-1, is EAGVAQSPRYKIIEKRQSVAFWCNPISGHATLYWYQQILGQGPKLLIQFQNNGVVDDSQLPKDRFSAERLKGVDSTLKIQPAKLEDSAVYLCASSPEWARGNEQFFGPGTRLTVL.

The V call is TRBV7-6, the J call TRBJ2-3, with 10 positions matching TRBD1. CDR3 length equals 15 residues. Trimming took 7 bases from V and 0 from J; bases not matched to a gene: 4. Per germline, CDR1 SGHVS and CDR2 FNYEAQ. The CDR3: CASTRQGASTDTQYF. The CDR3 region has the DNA TGTGCCAGCACCCGACAGGGGGCTAGCACAGATACGCAGTATTTT. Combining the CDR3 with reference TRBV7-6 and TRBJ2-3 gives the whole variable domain GAGVSQSPRYKVTKRGQDVALRCDPISGHVSLYWYRQALGQGPEFLTYFNYEAQQDKSGLPNDRFSAERPEGSISTLTIQRTEQRDSAMYRCASTRQGASTDTQYFGPGTRLTVL.

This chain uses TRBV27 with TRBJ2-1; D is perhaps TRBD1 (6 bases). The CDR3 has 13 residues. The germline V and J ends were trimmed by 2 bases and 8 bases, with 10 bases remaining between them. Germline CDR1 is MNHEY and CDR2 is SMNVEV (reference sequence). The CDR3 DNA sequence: TGTGCCAGCAGTTTAGGGGGCCTCGATGAGCAGTTCTTC. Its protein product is CASSLGGLDEQFF.

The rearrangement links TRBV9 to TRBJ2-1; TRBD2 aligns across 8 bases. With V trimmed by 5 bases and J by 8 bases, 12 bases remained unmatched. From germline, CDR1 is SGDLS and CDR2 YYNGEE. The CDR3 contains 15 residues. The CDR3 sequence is CASRSGIAGGDEQFF. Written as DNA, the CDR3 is TGTGCCAGCAGGTCCGGAATCGCGGGGGGCGATGAGCAGTTCTTC.

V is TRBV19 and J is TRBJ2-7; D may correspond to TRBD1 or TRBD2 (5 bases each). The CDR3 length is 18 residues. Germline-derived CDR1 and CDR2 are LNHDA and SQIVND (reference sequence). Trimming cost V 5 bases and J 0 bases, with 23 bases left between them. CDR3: CASSSETSGTGSSYEQYF. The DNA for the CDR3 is TGTGCCAGTAGTTCGGAAACCTCCGGGACGGGAAGCTCCTACGAGCAGTACTTC.

CDR3 coding DNA: TGTGCCAGCAGCTGGGGACAATCAAACACTGAAGCTTTCTTT. This sequence encodes CASSWGQSNTEAFF. The chain is built from TRBV13 and TRBJ1-1, with D perhaps TRBD1 (6 bases). The germline gives CDR1 PRHDT, CDR2 FYEKMQ (reference sequence). V gave up 4 bases and J gave up 2 bases, with 11 bases separating them. The CDR3 loop spans 14 amino acids.